The clone carrying this TCR beta chain occurred once. There were TCR beta CDR3 regions amplified from RNA transcripts. First-round RT-PCR targeting the TCR CDR3 was performed with the HTBI primer set. TCRdb used MiXCR to reprocess the multiplex PCR reads, holding one entry per CDR3 protein. The sample yields around 500,000 distinct CDR3 sequences, about 15% seen once. For Graves' hyperthyroidism to be stable, ophthalmopathy could not progress within 18 months. Patients aged 18 to 65 had newly diagnosed hyperthyroidism of under 2 months' duration. These data are taken from a study of T cells in Graves' hyperthyroidism and ophthalmopathy. CDR3 length: 12 amino acids. The germline gives CDR1 DFQATT, CDR2 SNEGSKA (reference sequence). V was trimmed by 3 bases and J by 8 bases, leaving 10 bases between them.

The sequence came from a woman between 35 and 50 years old with Graves' hyperthyroidism. The specimen was blood. The chain combines TRBV20-1 with TRBJ1-4; D is unresolved. The CDR3 sequence: CSASSPGEKLFF. The CDR3 DNA reads as TGCAGTGCTAGTTCCCCGGGGGAAAAACTGTTTTTT.